The clone carrying this TCR beta chain was detected only a few times. The target antigen is unknown. The sample originates from a study of T cell repertoires in cytomegalovirus infection. Study at large: Public TCR beta signatures indicated both CMV infection and matching HLA type. Notes on the study in general: Summed frequency of public TCR beta families distinguished CMV carriers with the relevant HLA. The study found HLA-C-restricted CMV-specific TCR beta clonotypes dominating the ex vivo response.

With 3 bases removed from V and 4 bases from J, the gap between germline ends came to 15 bases. CDR3 length: 14 amino acids. The V gene's germline CDR1 is DFQATT and CDR2 SNEGSKA (reference sequence). TCRdb fed the reads into MiXCR, producing one record per CDR3 protein. The sample includes roughly 500,000 distinct CDR3 sequences, around 11% of them seen just once. What was sequenced was PBMCs. The chain combines TRBV20-1 with TRBJ2-5, with D possibly TRBD2 on 5 matching bases. This TCR came from a human donor in good health (CMV status not recorded). Some clones in this sample may be carry-over from other donors' samples. CDR3 residues: CSASRLPEAETQYF. The CDR3 DNA sequence: TGCAGTGCTAGTCGACTTCCGGAGGCAGAGACCCAGTACTTC.